This T cell receptor (beta chain) was retrieved from a study of blood T cell repertoires in COVID-19. The overall study: The study drew acute and convalescent COVID-19 samples from the United States, Italy and Spain. Sources were T cells, B-cell-depleted T cells, or PBMCs; the material itself was cDNA or gDNA.

Study processing details: Researchers report that nucleated cell counts were estimated from reference gene primer amplification. Data came from immunoSEQ multiplex PCR; TCRdb stores just in-frame clones and leaves some out. Clonal size and the V and J genes are those of that table, whereas D and trimming came from the DNA. Of 180,000 or so clones listed, 70% to 80% are singletons. The length of the CDR3 is 18 residues. In germline, CDR1 is SGHRS, CDR2 YFSETQ. Trimming left V 4 bases short and J 2 bases short, with 21 bases between. The chain joins TRBV5-1 to TRBJ2-2; a possible D gene is TRBD2 (6 bases). The source is a woman aged 50 to 60 with active or convalescent COVID-19. Sequenced sample: peripheral blood. CDR3 sequence (DNA): TGCGCCAGCAGCATAAGAATAGGGCAGGCGGGAAACACCGGGGAGCTGTTTTTT. It encodes CASSIRIGQAGNTGELFF.